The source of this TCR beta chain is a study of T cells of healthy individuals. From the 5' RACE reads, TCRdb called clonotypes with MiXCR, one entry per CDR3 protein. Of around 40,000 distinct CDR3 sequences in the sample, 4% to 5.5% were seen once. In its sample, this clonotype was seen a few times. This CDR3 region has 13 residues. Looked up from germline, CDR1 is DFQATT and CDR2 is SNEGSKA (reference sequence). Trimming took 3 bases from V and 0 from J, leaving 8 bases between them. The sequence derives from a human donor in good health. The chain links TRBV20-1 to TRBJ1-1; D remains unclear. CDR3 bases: TGCAGTGCTAGTGTAGGGATGAACACTGAAGCTTTCTTT. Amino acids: CSASVGMNTEAFF.